This T cell receptor beta chain came from a study of T cell responses to AZD1222 COVID-19 vaccine. V lost 3 bases to trimming and J lost 9 bases, with 15 bases between them. CDR1 is MNHEY and CDR2 is SMNVEV in the germline V gene (reference sequence). CDR3 length equals 14 residues. Notes on this clone: Antigen: not known.

Whole-study results and caveats: Nearly half of spike-specific TCRs reportedly target variant regions that are unmutated in the B.1.351 and B.1.1.7 variants. Sampling captured repertoires only after the peak T cell response. Vaccine-associated CD4 TCRs spanned spike, dominant at 160-218 and 743-854. White British ancestry dominated among donors, who included more females, and clonal diversity was possibly underestimated.

The data were produced by immunoSEQ multiplex PCR, yet TCRdb's version contains in-frame clones alone and is incomplete. The top ten clones hold approximately 17% of a sample with over 90,000 clones, roughly 84% of them seen once. The chain couples TRBV27 to TRBJ2-1; unclear D gene. Source: peripheral blood, taken on day 0 of AZD1222 vaccination. The sequence derives from an adult in good health. In DNA, the CDR3 is TGTGCCAGCAGTTTCGGCCTAGAAGGAAGTGAGCAGTTCTTC. It translates to CASSFGLEGSEQFF.